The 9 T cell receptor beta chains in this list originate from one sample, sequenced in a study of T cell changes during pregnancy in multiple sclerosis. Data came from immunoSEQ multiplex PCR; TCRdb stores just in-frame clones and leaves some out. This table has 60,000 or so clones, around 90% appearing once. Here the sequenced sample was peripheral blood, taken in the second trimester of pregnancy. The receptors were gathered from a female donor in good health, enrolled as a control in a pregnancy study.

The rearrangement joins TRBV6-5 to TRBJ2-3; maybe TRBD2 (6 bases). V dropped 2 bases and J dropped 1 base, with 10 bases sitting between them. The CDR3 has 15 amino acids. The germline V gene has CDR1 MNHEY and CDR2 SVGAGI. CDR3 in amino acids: CASSYIWGGTDTQYF. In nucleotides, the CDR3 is TGTGCCAGCAGTTACATTTGGGGGGGCACAGATACGCAGTATTTT.

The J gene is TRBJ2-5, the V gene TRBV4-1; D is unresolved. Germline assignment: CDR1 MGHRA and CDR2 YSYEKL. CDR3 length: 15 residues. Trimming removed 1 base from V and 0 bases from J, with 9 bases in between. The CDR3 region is CASSQGSTNQETQYF. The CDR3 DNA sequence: TGCGCCAGCAGCCAAGGGTCAACAAACCAAGAGACCCAGTACTTC.

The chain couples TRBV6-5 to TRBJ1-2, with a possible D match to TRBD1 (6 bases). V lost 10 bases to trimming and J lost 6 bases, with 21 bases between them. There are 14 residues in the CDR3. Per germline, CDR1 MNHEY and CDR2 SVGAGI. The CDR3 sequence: CATQGNGRNHGYTF. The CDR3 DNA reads TGTGCCACCCAGGGGAACGGGAGGAACCATGGCTACACCTTC.

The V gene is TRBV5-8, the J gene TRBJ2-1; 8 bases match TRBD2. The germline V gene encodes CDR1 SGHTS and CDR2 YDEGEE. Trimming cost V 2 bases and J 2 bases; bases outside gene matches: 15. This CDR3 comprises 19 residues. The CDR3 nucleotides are TGTGCCAGCAGCTTTTTCGCTAGCGGGTCCCCGCGAACCTACAATGAGCAGTTCTTC. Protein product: CASSFFASGSPRTYNEQFF. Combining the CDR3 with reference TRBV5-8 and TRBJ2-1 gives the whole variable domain EAGVTQSPTHLIKTRGQQATLRCSPISGHTSVYWYQQALGLGLQFLLWYDEGEERNRGNFPPRFSGRQFPNYSSELNVNALELEDSALYLCASSFFASGSPRTYNEQFFGPGTRLTVL.

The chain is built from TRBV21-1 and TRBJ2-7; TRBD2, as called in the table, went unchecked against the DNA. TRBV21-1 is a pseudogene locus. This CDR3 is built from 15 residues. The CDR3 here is CASSNPGTRGYEQYF. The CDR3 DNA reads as TGTGCCAGCAGCAACCCCGGGACTAGAGGATACGAGCAGTACTTC.

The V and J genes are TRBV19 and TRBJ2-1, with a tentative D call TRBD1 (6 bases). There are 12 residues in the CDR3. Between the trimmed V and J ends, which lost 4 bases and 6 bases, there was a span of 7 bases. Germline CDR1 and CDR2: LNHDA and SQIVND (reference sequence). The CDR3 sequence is CASSTRGNEQFF. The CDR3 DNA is TGTGCCAGTAGTACCAGGGGCAATGAGCAGTTCTTC.

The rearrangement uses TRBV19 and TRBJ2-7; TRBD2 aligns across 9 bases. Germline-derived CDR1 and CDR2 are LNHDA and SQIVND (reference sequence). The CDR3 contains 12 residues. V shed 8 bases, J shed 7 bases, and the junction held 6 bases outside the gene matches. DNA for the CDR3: TGTGCCAGTGGAAGCGGGGGGCGGGAGCAGTACTTC. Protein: CASGSGGREQYF.

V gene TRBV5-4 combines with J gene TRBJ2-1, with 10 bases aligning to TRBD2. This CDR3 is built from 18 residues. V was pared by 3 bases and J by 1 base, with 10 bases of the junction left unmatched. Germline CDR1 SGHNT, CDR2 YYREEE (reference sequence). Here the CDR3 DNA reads TGTGCCAGCAGCTCCGGGTCTAGCGGGAGTACATCCTACAATGAGCAGTTCTTC. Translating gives CASSSGSSGSTSYNEQFF.

In DNA, the CDR3 is TGTGCCAGCAGTGTCCGACAGGGGAGAGGAGATACGCAGTATTTT. Protein: CASSVRQGRGDTQYF. V usage is TRBV6-1 and J usage is TRBJ2-3, with 8 bases aligning to TRBD1. V gave up 4 bases and J gave up 5 bases; unmatched junction bases: 8. The CDR3 consists of 15 residues. Germline CDR1 and CDR2: MNHNS and SASEGT.